The rows below give T cell receptor beta chains drawn from one sample of a study of radiotherapy plus CTLA-4 blockade in lung cancer. TCRdb keeps only in-frame clones here, not all; method: immunoSEQ multiplex PCR. The sample carries approximately 89,000 clones, 60% to 85% recorded once. The sequencing here drew on peripheral blood, taken from a patient treated with radiotherapy plus ipilimumab. All receptors derive from a human donor with non-small cell lung cancer who had a partial response to radiotherapy plus ipilimumab. Some clones in this sample may be carry-over from other donors' samples. Both conserved end residues are part of each CDR3. The D gene is left open where the match is weak.

>TRBV6-5|TRBD2|TRBJ2-5
TGTGCCAGCAGTTACGATCTAGCGGGGTCCTCCGGGACCCAGTACTTC
CASSYDLAGSSGTQYF
>TRBV2|TRBD2|TRBJ2-3
TGTGCCAGCAGTGGAAGGCTCGGGGGGAGCACAGATACGCAGTATTTT
CASSGRLGGSTDTQYF
>TRBV7-9|.|TRBJ2-1
TGTGCCAGCAGCTTAGATCCCGGCAGGGGATACAATGAGCAGTTCTTC
CASSLDPGRGYNEQFF
>TRBV14|TRBD1|TRBJ1-1
TGTGCCAGCAGCAGACCCGGGACAGGGGTCACGGGGGCTTTCTTT
CASSRPGTGVTGAFF
>TRBV28|.|TRBJ2-6
TGTGCCAGCAGTCCCCCGGGGTTCGCGTCTGGGGCCAACGTCCTGACTTTC
CASSPPGFASGANVLTF
>TRBV7-8|TRBD2|TRBJ2-3
TGTGCCAGCAGCCCTTCGGGACTAGCAGATACGCAGTATTTT
CASSPSGLADTQYF
>TRBV6-5|.|TRBJ2-3
TGTGCCAGCAGCCTCAGGGTAGGCACAGATACGCAGTATTTT
CASSLRVGTDTQYF
>TRBV7-9|.|TRBJ2-1
TGTGCCAGCAGTTCAACACTCGACAGTAATGAGCAGTTCTTC
CASSSTLDSNEQFF
>TRBV18|.|TRBJ1-2
TGTGCCAGCTCACCAGCCAGGACAAGCAACTATGGCTACACCTTC
CASSPARTSNYGYTF
>TRBV6-1|.|TRBJ1-2
TGTGCCAGCAGTCCCCGGACAGCCCGCTATGGCTACACCTTC
CASSPRTARYGYTF
>TRBV18|TRBD2|TRBJ2-5
TGTGCCAGCTCCCACCGGCGGGGGAACCAAGAGACCCAGTACTTC
CASSHRRGNQETQYF